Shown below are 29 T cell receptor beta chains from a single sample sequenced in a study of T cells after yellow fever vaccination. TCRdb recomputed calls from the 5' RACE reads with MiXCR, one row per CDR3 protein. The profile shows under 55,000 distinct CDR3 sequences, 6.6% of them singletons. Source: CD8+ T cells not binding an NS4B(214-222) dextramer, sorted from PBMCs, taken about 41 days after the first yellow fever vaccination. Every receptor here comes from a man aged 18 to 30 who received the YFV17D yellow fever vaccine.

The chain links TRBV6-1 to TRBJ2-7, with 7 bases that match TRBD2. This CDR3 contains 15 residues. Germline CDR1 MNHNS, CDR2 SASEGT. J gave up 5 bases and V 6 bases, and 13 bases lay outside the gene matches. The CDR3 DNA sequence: TGTGCCAGCAGACCGAGGGGAGGGATCGAGGACGAGCAGTACTTC. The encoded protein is CASRPRGGIEDEQYF.

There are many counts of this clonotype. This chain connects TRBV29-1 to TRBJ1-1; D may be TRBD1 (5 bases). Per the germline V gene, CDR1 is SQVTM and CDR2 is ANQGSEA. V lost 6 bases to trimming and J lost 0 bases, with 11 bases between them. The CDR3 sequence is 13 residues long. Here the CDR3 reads CSVLTALNTEAFF. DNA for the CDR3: TGCAGCGTCCTGACAGCCTTGAACACTGAAGCTTTCTTT.

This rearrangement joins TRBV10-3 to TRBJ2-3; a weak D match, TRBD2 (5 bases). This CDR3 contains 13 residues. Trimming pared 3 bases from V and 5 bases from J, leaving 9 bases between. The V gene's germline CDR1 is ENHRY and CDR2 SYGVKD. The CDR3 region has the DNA TGTGCCATCAGTGACGCGAGGGAAGATACGCAGTATTTT. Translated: CAISDAREDTQYF.

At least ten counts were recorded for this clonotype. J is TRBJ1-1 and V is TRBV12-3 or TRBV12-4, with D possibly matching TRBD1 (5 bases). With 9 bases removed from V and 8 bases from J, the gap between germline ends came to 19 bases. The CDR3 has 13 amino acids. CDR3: CASAQWGGREAFF. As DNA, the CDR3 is TGTGCCAGTGCGCAATGGGGGGGTAGGGAAGCTTTCTTT.

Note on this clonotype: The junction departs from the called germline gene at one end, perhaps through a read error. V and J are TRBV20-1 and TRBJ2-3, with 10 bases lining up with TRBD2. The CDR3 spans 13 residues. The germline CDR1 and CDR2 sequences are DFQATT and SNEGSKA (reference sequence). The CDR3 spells CGAASGGPDTQYF. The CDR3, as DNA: TGCGGTGCCGCTAGCGGGGGTCCAGATACGCAGTATTTT.

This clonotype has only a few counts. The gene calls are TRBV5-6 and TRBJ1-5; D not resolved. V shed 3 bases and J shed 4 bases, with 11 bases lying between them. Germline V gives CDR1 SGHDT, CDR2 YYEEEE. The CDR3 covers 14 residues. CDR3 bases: TGTGCCAGCAGCTATTCACAGATTAATCAGCCCCAGCATTTT. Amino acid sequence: CASSYSQINQPQHF.

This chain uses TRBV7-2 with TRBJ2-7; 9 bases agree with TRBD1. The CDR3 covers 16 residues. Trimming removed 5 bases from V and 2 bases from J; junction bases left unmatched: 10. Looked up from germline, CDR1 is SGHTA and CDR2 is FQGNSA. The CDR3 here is CASSSRDREDTYEQYF. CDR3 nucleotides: TGTGCCAGCAGCAGTCGGGACAGGGAAGATACCTACGAGCAGTACTTC.

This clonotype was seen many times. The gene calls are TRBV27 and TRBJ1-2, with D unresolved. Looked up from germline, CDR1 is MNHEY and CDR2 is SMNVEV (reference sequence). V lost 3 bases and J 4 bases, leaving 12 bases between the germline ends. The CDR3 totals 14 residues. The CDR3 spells CASSFGVLGYGYTF. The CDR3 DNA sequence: TGTGCCAGCAGTTTTGGGGTGCTGGGCTATGGCTACACCTTC.

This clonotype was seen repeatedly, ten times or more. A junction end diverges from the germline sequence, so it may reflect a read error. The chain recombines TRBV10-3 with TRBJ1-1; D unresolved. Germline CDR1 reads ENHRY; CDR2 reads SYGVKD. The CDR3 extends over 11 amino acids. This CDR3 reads CAISESTLLNF. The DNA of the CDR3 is TGTGCCATCAGTGAGTCGACGCTACTAAACTTT.

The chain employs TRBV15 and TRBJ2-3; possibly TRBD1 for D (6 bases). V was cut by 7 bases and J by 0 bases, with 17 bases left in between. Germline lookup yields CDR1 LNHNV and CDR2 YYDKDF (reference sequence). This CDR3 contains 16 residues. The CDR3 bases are TGTGCCACCAAGTGGTCGGGGACACCTAGCACAGATACGCAGTATTTT. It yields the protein CATKWSGTPSTDTQYF.

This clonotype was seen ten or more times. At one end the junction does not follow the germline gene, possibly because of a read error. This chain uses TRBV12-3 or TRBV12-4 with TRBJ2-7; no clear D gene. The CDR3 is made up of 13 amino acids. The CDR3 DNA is TGTGCCAGCAGTTTACCCCTCTGGGCAGGAACCAACTTC. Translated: CASSLPLWAGTNF.

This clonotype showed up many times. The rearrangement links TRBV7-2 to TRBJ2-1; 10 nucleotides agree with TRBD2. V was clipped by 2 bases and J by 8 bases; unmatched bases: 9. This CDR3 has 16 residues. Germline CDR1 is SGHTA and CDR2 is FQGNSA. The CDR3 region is CASSLFELAGRYEQFF. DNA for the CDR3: TGTGCCAGCAGCTTATTTGAACTAGCGGGGCGGTATGAGCAGTTCTTC.

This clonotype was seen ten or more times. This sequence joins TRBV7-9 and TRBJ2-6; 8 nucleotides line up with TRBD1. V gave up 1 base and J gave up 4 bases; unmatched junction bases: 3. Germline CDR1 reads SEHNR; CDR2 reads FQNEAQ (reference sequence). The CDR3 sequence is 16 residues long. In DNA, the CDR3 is TGTGCCAGCAGCTTAGATCAGGGGGCCGGGGCCAACGTCCTGACTTTC. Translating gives CASSLDQGAGANVLTF.

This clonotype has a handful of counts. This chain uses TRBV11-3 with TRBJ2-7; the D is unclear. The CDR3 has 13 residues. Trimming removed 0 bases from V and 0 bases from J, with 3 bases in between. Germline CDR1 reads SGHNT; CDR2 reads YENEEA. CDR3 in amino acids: CASSLENSYEQYF. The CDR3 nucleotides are TGTGCCAGCAGCTTAGAGAACTCCTACGAGCAGTACTTC.

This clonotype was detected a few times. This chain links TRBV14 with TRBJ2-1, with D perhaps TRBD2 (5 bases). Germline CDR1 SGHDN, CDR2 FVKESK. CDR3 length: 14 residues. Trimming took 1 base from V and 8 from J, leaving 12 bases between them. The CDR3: CASSQAPGGYEQFF. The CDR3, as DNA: TGTGCCAGCAGCCAAGCCCCCGGAGGATATGAGCAGTTCTTC.

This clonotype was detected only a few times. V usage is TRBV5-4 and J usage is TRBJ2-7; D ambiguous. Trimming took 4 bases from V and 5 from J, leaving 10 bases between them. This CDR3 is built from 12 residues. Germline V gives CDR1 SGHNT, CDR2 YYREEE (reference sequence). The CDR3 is CASSHRTDEQYF. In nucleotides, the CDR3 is TGTGCCAGCAGCCACCGGACGGACGAGCAGTACTTC.

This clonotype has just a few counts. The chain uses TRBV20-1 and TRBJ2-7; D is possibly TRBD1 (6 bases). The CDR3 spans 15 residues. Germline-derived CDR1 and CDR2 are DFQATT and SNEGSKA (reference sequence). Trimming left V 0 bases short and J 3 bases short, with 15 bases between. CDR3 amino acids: CSARDHRAKGYEQYF. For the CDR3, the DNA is TGCAGTGCTAGAGATCACAGGGCTAAGGGCTACGAGCAGTACTTC.

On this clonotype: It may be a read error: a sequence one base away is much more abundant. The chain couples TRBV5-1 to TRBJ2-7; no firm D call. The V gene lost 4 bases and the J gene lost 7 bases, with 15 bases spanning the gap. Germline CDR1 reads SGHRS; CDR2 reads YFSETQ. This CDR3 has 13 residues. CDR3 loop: CASSVGANREQYV. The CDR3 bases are TGCGCCAGCAGCGTGGGCGCCAACCGTGAGCAGTACGTC.

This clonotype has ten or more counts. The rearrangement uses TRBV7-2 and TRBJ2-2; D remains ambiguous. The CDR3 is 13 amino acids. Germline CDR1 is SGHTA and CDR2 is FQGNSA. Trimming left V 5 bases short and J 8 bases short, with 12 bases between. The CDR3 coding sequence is TGTGCCAGCAGCGACCCAACCGGGGGGGAGCTGTTTTTT. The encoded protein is CASSDPTGGELFF.

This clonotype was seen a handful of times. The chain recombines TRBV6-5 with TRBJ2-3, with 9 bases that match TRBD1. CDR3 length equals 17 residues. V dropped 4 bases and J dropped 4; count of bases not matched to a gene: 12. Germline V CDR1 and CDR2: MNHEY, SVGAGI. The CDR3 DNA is TGTGCCAGCAGTTTCCTAGGGGACAGGGTGGACTCAGATACGCAGTATTTT. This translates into CASSFLGDRVDSDTQYF.

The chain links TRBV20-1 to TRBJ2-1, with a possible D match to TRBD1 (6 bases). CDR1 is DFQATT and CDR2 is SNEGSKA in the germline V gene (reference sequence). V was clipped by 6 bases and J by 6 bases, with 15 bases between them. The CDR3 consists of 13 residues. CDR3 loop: CSARGTVINEQFF. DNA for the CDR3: TGCAGTGCCAGGGGAACTGTGATCAATGAGCAGTTCTTC.

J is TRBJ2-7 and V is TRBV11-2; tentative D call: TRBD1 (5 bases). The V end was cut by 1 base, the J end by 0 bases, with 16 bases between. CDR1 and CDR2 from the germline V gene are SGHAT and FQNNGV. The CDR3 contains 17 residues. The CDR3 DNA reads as TGTGCCAGCAGCTTAGGACTCCTCAGGGCGAGCTCCTACGAGCAGTACTTC. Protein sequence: CASSLGLLRASSYEQYF.

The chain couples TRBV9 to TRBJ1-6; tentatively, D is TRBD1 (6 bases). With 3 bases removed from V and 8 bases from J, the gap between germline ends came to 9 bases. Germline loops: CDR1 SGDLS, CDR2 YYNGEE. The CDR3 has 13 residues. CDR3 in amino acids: CASSAGTYSPLHF. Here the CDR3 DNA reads TGTGCCAGCAGCGCCGGGACATATTCACCCCTCCACTTT.

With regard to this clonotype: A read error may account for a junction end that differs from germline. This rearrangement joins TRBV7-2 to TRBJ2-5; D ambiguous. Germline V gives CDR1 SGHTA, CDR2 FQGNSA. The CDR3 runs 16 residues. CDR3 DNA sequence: TGTGCCAGCAGCCGCCCGGTGGCGGTTACCGAGGAGACCCAGCACTTC. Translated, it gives CASSRPVAVTEETQHF.

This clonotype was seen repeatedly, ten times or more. DNA of the CDR3: TGTGCCACCAGCCCAGACTATAGCAATCAGCCCCAGCATTTT. Translation: CATSPDYSNQPQHF. The gene calls are TRBV15 and TRBJ1-5; the D is unclear. The CDR3 totals 14 residues. Germline values: CDR1 LNHNV, CDR2 YYDKDF (reference sequence). Between the trimmed V and J ends, which lost 5 bases and 0 bases, there was a span of 8 bases.

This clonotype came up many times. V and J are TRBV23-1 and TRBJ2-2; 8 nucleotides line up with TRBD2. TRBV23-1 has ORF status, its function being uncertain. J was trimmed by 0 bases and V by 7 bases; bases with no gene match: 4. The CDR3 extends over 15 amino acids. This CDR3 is CASTYGGANTGELFF. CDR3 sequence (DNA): TGCGCCAGCACCTACGGGGGGGCGAACACCGGGGAGCTGTTTTTT.

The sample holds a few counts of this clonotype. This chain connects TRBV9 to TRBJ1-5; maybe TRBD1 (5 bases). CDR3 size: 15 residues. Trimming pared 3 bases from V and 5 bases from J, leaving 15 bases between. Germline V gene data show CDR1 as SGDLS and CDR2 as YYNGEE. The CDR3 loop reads CASSEQGRLDQPQHF. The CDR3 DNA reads TGTGCCAGCAGCGAGCAGGGTCGTTTAGATCAGCCCCAGCATTTT.

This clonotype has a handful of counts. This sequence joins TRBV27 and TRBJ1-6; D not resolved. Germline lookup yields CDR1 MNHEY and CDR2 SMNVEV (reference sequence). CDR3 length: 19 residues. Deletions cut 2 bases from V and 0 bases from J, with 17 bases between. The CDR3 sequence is CASSLGGVGGSSYNSPLHF. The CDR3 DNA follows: TGTGCCAGCAGTTTAGGCGGAGTGGGAGGCAGCTCCTATAATTCACCCCTCCACTTT.

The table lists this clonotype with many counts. The CDR3 reads CASSTPLNRRSYEQYV. CDR3 nucleotides: TGTGCCAGCAGCACCCCTCTTAACAGGAGATCCTACGAGCAGTACGTC. The V and J genes are TRBV21-1 and TRBJ2-7; the D call TRBD1 from the table was never checked on the DNA. TRBV21-1 is recorded as a pseudogene. This CDR3 has 16 residues.